The 24 T cell receptor beta chains in this list originate from one sample, sequenced in a study of T cells in Graves' hyperthyroidism and ophthalmopathy. Amplified regions were TCR beta CDR3 sequences from RNA transcripts. The primer set for the first-round RT-PCR of the TCR CDR3 was HTBI. TCRdb re-derived calls from the multiplex PCR reads in MiXCR, one entry per CDR3 protein. The table records about 460,000 distinct CDR3 sequences, 20% to 25% of them present only once. The sample comprised blood. The receptor set was obtained from a woman in her sixties or seventies with Graves' ophthalmopathy.

This clonotype was seen at least ten times. The CDR3 DNA sequence: TGTGCCAGCAGCTCCACTAGGGATGGCTACACCTTC. This codes for CASSSTRDGYTF. The rearrangement links TRBV7-2 to TRBJ1-2; D gene unclear. V was pared by 4 bases and J by 6 bases, with 9 bases between. This CDR3 is 12 amino acids long. Germline V gene data show CDR1 as SGHTA and CDR2 as FQGNSA. Full variable domain (missing parts from reference TRBV7-2 and TRBJ1-2): GAGVSQSPSNKVTEKGKDVELRCDPISGHTALYWYRQSLGQGLEFLIYFQGNSAPDKSGLPSDRFSAERTGGSVSTLTIQRTQQEDSAVYLCASSSTRDGYTFGSGTRLTVV.

V gene TRBV5-1 combines with J gene TRBJ1-1; D is unresolved. V was pared by 2 bases and J by 4 bases, with 9 bases between. Germline CDR1 and CDR2: SGHRS and YFSETQ. This CDR3 is built from 13 residues. CDR3 nucleotide sequence: TGCGCCAGCAGCTTTAACATGGGCACTGAAGCTTTCTTT. Translation: CASSFNMGTEAFF.

This clonotype has more than one count but fewer than ten. The chain uses TRBV5-1 and TRBJ2-3, with 7 bases fitting TRBD1. CDR1 is SGHRS and CDR2 is YFSETQ in the germline V gene. The length of the CDR3 is 14 residues. The trim removed 4 bases at V and 1 base at J, leaving 3 bases unmatched. CDR3 DNA sequence: TGCGCCAGCAGCGTCGGACAGGGCACAGATACGCAGTATTTT. This translates into CASSVGQGTDTQYF.

The gene calls are TRBV20-1 and TRBJ2-1, with TRBD2 matching 10 bases. The CDR3 is 14 amino acids. V trimming: 3 bases; J trimming: 8 bases; junction bases outside the gene matches: 7. Germline CDR1 DFQATT, CDR2 SNEGSKA (reference sequence). The CDR3 loop reads CSASQPSGSDEQFF. Here the CDR3 DNA reads TGCAGTGCTAGCCAGCCTAGCGGGAGTGATGAGCAGTTCTTC.

This chain connects TRBV20-1 to TRBJ2-1; D is unresolved. The CDR3 contains 13 residues. V gave up 2 bases and J gave up 8 bases, with 13 bases separating them. Germline V gene data show CDR1 as DFQATT and CDR2 as SNEGSKA (reference sequence). The CDR3 loop is CSARLLGGDEQFF. The CDR3 DNA is TGCAGTGCTAGACTCCTCGGTGGCGATGAGCAGTTCTTC.

Comment on this clonotype: Sequence at one end of the junction differs from germline and may be a read error. The chain recombines TRBV4-1 with TRBJ2-5; 12 nucleotides match TRBD2. Germline CDR1 and CDR2: MGHRA and YSYEKL. This CDR3 has 17 residues. This CDR3 is CASSQVTSGSRGETQYF. The CDR3 DNA is TGTGCCAGCAGCCAAGTGACTAGCGGGAGTCGAGGAGAGACCCAGTACTTC.

This chain links TRBV13 with TRBJ2-7, with D uncertain. V lost 3 bases, J lost 5 bases, and 14 bases lay in between. The CDR3 totals 14 residues. In germline, CDR1 is PRHDT, CDR2 FYEKMQ (reference sequence). The CDR3 spells CASSFGSSDHEQYF. Written as DNA, the CDR3 is TGTGCCAGCAGCTTTGGCTCGTCTGACCACGAGCAGTACTTC.

The chain joins TRBV6-1 to TRBJ2-7; D is possibly TRBD2 (7 bases). CDR1 and CDR2 (germline): MNHNS, SASEGT. The CDR3 is 14 residues long. V dropped 5 bases and J dropped 5 bases, with 16 bases sitting between them. CDR3 sequence (DNA): TGTGCCAGCAGTCCTCAGGGAGGGGGACACGAGCAGTACTTC. Translated: CASSPQGGGHEQYF.

This clonotype has at least ten counts. The genes are TRBV7-2 and TRBJ1-1; D possibly corresponds to TRBD1 (5 bases). V shed 8 bases and J shed 4 bases, with 14 bases lying between them. The CDR3 extends over 13 amino acids. Germline V gives CDR1 SGHTA, CDR2 FQGNSA. The CDR3 region has the DNA TGTGCCAGCGGGCTCCCAAGGGGCACTGAAGCTTTCTTT. Translated, it gives CASGLPRGTEAFF.

This clonotype was seen more than once but under ten times. The chain couples TRBV4-3 to TRBJ1-5; no clear D. Germline assignment: CDR1 LGHNA and CDR2 YSLEER. The CDR3 covers 16 residues. The ends were cut back, 0 bases at V and 2 bases at J, with 11 bases in the middle. The CDR3 DNA is TGCGCCAGCAGCCAAGATCTAGGTAGGCGCAATCAGCCCCAGCATTTT. It yields the protein CASSQDLGRRNQPQHF.

This clonotype was counted ten times or more. The rearrangement links TRBV28 to TRBJ1-2; D may be TRBD1 (5 bases). The CDR3 spans 12 residues. CDR1 is MDHEN and CDR2 is SYDVKM in the germline V gene. V lost 2 bases, J lost 8 bases, and 9 bases lay in between. CDR3 protein: CASSLGGGGYTF. Written as DNA, the CDR3 is TGTGCCAGCAGTTTAGGGGGAGGCGGCTACACCTTC.

This clonotype has more than one count but fewer than ten. CDR3 protein: CASSPTFPGSNQPQHF. CDR3 coding DNA: TGCGCCAGCAGCCCCACCTTCCCAGGCAGCAATCAGCCCCAGCATTTT. The chain is built from TRBV4-1 and TRBJ1-5; no definite D call. Germline-derived CDR1 and CDR2 are MGHRA and YSYEKL. The CDR3 is 16 residues long. Trimming cost V 4 bases and J 1 base, with 14 bases left between them.

The table lists this clonotype with many counts. The chain recombines TRBV12-3 or TRBV12-4 with TRBJ1-2; no reliable D call. The CDR3 is 14 residues long. Trimming removed 3 bases at V and 8 bases at J, with 16 bases between. In DNA form, the CDR3 reads TGTGCCAGCAGTTTGAGGCACCACTCTCGCGGCTACACCTTC. Amino acid sequence: CASSLRHHSRGYTF.

This clonotype was found a few times. This chain connects TRBV20-1 to TRBJ2-5; 8 bases fit TRBD2. This CDR3 spans 15 amino acids. Per germline, CDR1 DFQATT and CDR2 SNEGSKA (reference sequence). V was clipped by 3 bases and J by 1 base; unmatched bases: 7. CDR3 residues: CSASRAGGSQETQYF. Written as DNA, the CDR3 is TGCAGTGCTAGTAGGGCGGGAGGATCCCAAGAGACCCAGTACTTC.

This clonotype occurred many times. The CDR3 loop is CATSRDRGLDFDEQFF. CDR3 DNA sequence: TGTGCCACCAGCAGAGATAGGGGACTAGATTTCGATGAGCAGTTCTTC. This chain connects TRBV15 to TRBJ2-1; 8 bases are shared with TRBD2. Per germline, CDR1 LNHNV and CDR2 YYDKDF (reference sequence). This CDR3 is 16 amino acids long. V gave up 0 bases and J gave up 8 bases; unmatched junction bases: 9.

The rearrangement joins TRBV29-1 to TRBJ2-7; perhaps D is TRBD1 or TRBD2 (6 bases each). The germline V gene has CDR1 SQVTM and CDR2 ANQGSEA. Trimming took 7 bases from V and 4 from J, leaving 17 bases between them. This CDR3 region has 13 residues. The CDR3 bases are TGCAGCGCCCGGAGGGGGAGACTATACGAGCAGTACTTC. This encodes CSARRGRLYEQYF.

This clonotype was counted a few times. The chain recombines TRBV12-3 or TRBV12-4 with TRBJ2-2; perhaps D is TRBD1 or TRBD2 (5 bases each). The CDR3 sequence is 14 residues long. Trimming took 5 bases from V and 6 from J, leaving 13 bases between them. CDR3 protein: CASSGDQRAGELFF. The CDR3 bases are TGTGCCAGCAGTGGGGACCAGCGAGCCGGGGAGCTGTTTTTT.

This clonotype was picked up many times. The chain employs TRBV28 and TRBJ2-7, with D possibly being TRBD2 (7 bases). Trimming cost V 5 bases and J 3 bases, with 17 bases left between them. Germline loops: CDR1 MDHEN, CDR2 SYDVKM. The CDR3 length is 15 residues. The CDR3 coding sequence is TGTGCCAGCAGTCCCATTGGGGGGGGCAGCTACGAGCAGTACTTC. It yields the protein CASSPIGGGSYEQYF.

The V call is TRBV6-2 or TRBV6-3, the J call TRBJ2-2; 14 nucleotides align to TRBD2. This CDR3 has 19 residues. The germline CDR1 and CDR2 sequences are MNHEY and SVGEGT. V lost 6 bases, J lost 3 bases, and 12 bases stayed unmatched. Here the CDR3 DNA reads TGTGCCAGCAGCCCACCGGGACTAGCGGGAGATGCTCACACCGGGGAGCTGTTTTTT. Residues: CASSPPGLAGDAHTGELFF.

This clonotype was detected ten times or more. The gene calls are TRBV20-1 and TRBJ1-1; D unclear. CDR3 length equals 18 residues. V was trimmed by 1 base and J by 0 bases, leaving 21 bases between them. CDR1 and CDR2 (germline): DFQATT, SNEGSKA (reference sequence). CDR3 DNA: TGCAGTGCTAGAGGAGGAGGGCAGAGAAGTGGGATGAACACTGAAGCTTTCTTT. This encodes CSARGGGQRSGMNTEAFF.

Ten or more counts support this clonotype. The chain employs TRBV7-2 and TRBJ1-6; the match to TRBD1 covers 7 bases. CDR3 length: 14 amino acids. V gave up 5 bases and J gave up 10 bases; unmatched junction bases: 8. CDR1 SGHTA and CDR2 FQGNSA come from the germline V gene. CDR3 DNA: TGTGCCAGCAGCCCCTCGACAGGGAACTCACCCCTCCACTTT. Its protein product is CASSPSTGNSPLHF.

The rearrangement links TRBV3-1 to TRBJ2-5, with TRBD2 identical over 10 bases. Per germline, CDR1 LGHDT and CDR2 YNNKEL (reference sequence). This CDR3 comprises 19 residues. Unmatched junction bases numbered 17, after V lost 3 bases and J lost 4 bases. The CDR3 is CASSHYGSSGSPGGETQYF. CDR3 bases: TGTGCCAGCAGCCACTACGGCTCTAGCGGGAGTCCGGGTGGAGAGACCCAGTACTTC.

This clonotype came up a few times. The chain has TRBV7-9 and TRBJ2-1, with a possible D match to TRBD1 (6 bases). This CDR3 spans 17 amino acids. Germline V gene data show CDR1 as SEHNR and CDR2 as FQNEAQ (reference sequence). Trimming cost V 5 bases and J 5 bases, with 22 bases left between them. Written as DNA, the CDR3 is TGTGCCAGCAGCCCGCTGTTGGGGGCAGTAGACCACAATGAGCAGTTCTTC. This translates into CASSPLLGAVDHNEQFF.

There are many counts of this clonotype. The rearrangement joins TRBV24-1 to TRBJ2-1; unclear D gene. This CDR3 is built from 14 residues. In germline, CDR1 is KGHDR, CDR2 SFDVKD. The V gene lost 5 bases and the J gene lost 0 bases, with 7 bases spanning the gap. The CDR3 region is CATSGPSSYNEQFF. The CDR3 DNA is TGTGCCACCAGTGGCCCCAGCTCCTACAATGAGCAGTTCTTC.